Listed here is a single TCR beta chain. Its antigen is as yet unknown. Other DNA sequences in the same sample also yield this CDR3. Trimming took 5 bases from V and 2 from J; bases not matched to a gene: 6. The CDR3 runs 15 residues. Germline V CDR1 and CDR2: SGHVS, FNYEAQ. The donors were in the roughly 130-subject validation cohort, distinct from the roughly 700-subject first cohort. Produced via immunoSEQ multiplex PCR; TCRdb's table is partial and in-frame only. Of under 200,000 clones listed, roughly 81% are singletons. The sample originates from a study of cytomegalovirus exposure and HLA in healthy donors. About the study: A subsequent analysis reported that the approximately 120 validation repertoires were produced on the same platform that had also been used for the roughly 670 first-cohort repertoires.

Study results and caveats: Many donors carried some public TCRs, although rarity characterized most TCR sequences.

The V gene is TRBV7-6, the J gene TRBJ2-3, with 8 bases lining up with TRBD2. Sequencing was carried out using PBMCs. The clonotype comes from a woman in her twenties or thirties in good health and CMV-seronegative. The CDR3 nucleotides are TGTGCCAGCAGCCGAGCGGGGGCCTCCACAGATACGCAGTATTTT. This encodes CASSRAGASTDTQYF.